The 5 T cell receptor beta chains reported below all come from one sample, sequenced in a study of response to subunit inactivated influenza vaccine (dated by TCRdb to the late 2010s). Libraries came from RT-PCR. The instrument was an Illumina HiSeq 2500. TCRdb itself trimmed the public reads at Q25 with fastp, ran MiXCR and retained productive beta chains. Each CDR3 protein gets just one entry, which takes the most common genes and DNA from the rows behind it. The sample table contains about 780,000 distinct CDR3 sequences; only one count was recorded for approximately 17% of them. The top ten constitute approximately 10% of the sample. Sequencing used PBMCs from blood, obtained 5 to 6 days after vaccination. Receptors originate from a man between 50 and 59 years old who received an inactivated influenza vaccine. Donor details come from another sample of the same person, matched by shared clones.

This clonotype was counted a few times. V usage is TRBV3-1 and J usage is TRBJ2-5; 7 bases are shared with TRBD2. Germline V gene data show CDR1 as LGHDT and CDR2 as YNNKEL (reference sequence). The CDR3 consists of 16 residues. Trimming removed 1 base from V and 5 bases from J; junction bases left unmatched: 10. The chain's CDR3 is CASSQGGRLVGETQYF. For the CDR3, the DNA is TGTGCCAGCAGCCAAGGCGGGAGACTAGTTGGGGAGACCCAGTACTTC.

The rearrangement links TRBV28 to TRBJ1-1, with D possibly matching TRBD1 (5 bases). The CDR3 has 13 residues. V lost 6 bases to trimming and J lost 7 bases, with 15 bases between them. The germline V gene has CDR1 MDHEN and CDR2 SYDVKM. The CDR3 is CASSVPGRIEAFF. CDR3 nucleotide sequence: TGTGCCAGCAGCGTACCGGGGCGCATTGAAGCTTTCTTT.

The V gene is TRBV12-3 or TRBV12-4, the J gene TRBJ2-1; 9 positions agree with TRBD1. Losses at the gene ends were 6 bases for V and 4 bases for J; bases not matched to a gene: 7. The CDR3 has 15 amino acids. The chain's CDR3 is CASRLDRGAYNEQFF. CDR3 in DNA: TGTGCCAGCAGACTGGACAGGGGTGCGTACAATGAGCAGTTCTTC.

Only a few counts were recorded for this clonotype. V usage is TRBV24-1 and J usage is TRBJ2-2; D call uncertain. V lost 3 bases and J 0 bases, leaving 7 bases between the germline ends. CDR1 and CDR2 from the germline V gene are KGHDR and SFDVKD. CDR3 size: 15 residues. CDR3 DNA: TGTGCCACCAGTGATATTAGGGCGAACACCGGGGAGCTGTTTTTT. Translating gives CATSDIRANTGELFF.

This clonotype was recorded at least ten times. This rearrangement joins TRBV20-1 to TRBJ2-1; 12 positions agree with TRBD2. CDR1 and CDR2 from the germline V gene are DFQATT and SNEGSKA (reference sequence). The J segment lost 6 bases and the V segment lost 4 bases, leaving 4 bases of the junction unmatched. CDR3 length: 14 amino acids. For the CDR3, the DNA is TGCAGTGCTACGGGACTAGCGGGTCGCAATGAGCAGTTCTTC. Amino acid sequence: CSATGLAGRNEQFF.